These T cell receptor beta chains were read from a single sample in a study of control samples from healthy donors and cancer patients. Generated by immunoSEQ multiplex PCR, the TCRdb table keeps only in-frame clones and is missing some. The table records around 120,000 clones, 85% to 95% of them present only once. The sequenced sample consisted of PBMCs. The receptors here all came from a man aged 50 to 59 with head and neck cancer. Each CDR3 is given with its conserved first and last residue. D genes are given only for firm matches. Not every row has a clone size; where given, it reads once, few, many or a size class.

clone size	D gene	V gene	J gene	CDR3 protein	CDR3 DNA
-	-	TRBV11-2	TRBJ1-5	CASSSGLHQPQHF	TGTGCCAGCAGTTCAGGGTTACATCAGCCCCAGCATTTT
-	TRBD1	TRBV3-1/TRBV3-2	TRBJ1-2	CASSQDSRGRRGYTF	TGTGCCAGCAGCCAAGACAGCAGGGGGCGTCGGGGCTACACCTTC
few	-	TRBV6-6	TRBJ1-4	CASSYSREGKLFF	TGTGCCAGCAGTTACTCGAGGGAGGGAAAACTGTTTTTT
-	-	TRBV6-2/TRBV6-3	TRBJ2-5	CASSYGGETQYF	TGTGCCAGCAGTTACGGCGGAGAGACCCAGTACTTC
-	TRBD1	TRBV30	TRBJ2-2	CAWMGSRQGSGELFF	TGTGCCTGGATGGGTTCTCGACAGGGGTCCGGGGAGCTGTTTTTT
-	-	TRBV14	TRBJ1-2	CASSQAFNYGYTF	TGTGCCAGCAGCCAAGCTTTTAACTATGGCTACACCTTC
-	-	TRBV28	TRBJ1-3	CASSFSDRYSGNTIYF	TGTGCCAGCAGTTTTTCTGACAGGTACTCTGGAAACACCATATATTTT
-	-	TRBV5-1	TRBJ1-1	CASSFRTRGKNTEAFF	TGCGCCAGCAGCTTTCGGACTAGGGGTAAAAACACTGAAGCTTTCTTT
-	-	TRBV10-3	TRBJ1-4	CAISAGEEEKLFF	TGTGCCATCAGTGCGGGGGAGGAGGAAAAACTGTTTTTT
-	TRBD1	TRBV6-5	TRBJ1-2	CASRSGQGSNGYTF	TGTGCCAGCAGGTCCGGACAGGGGAGTAATGGCTACACCTTC
few	-	TRBV19	TRBJ1-5	CASSIFFGAKGFSNNQPQHF	TGTGCCAGTAGTATATTTTTTGGGGCCAAGGGGTTTTCTAACAATCAGCCCCAGCATTTT
once	TRBD2	TRBV12-3/TRBV12-4	TRBJ2-2	CASSLRGAGELFF	TGTGCCAGCAGTTTACGGGGGGCCGGGGAGCTGTTTTTT
once	TRBD1	TRBV9	TRBJ1-2	CASSVGTGRQLNYGYTF	TGTGCCAGCAGCGTAGGGACAGGGCGGCAACTTAACTATGGCTACACCTTC
-	-	TRBV24-1	TRBJ1-2	CATSDPGSHYGYTF	TGTGCCACCAGTGACCCCGGGAGCCACTATGGCTACACCTTC
-	TRBD1	TRBV6-5	TRBJ2-2	CASRGGTGTWGELFF	TGTGCCAGCAGAGGGGGGACAGGGACGTGGGGGGAGCTGTTTTTT
-	TRBD1	TRBV2	TRBJ1-5	CASSGQGYSNQPQHF	TGTGCCAGCAGTGGACAGGGATATAGCAATCAGCCCCAGCATTTT
-	-	TRBV10-3	TRBJ1-1	CATRGQGPNTEAFF	TGTGCCACTCGGGGGCAGGGGCCGAACACTGAAGCTTTCTTT
-	-	TRBV4-3	TRBJ2-3	CASSQDSLASDTQYF	TGCGCCAGCAGCCAAGATAGCCTAGCCTCAGATACGCAGTATTTT
once	-	TRBV7-8	TRBJ1-1	CASSAAPGGTEAFF	TGTGCCAGCAGCGCCGCCCCCGGCGGCACTGAAGCTTTCTTT
-	-	TRBV5-4	TRBJ1-6	CASSEGRGTHSPLHF	TGTGCCAGCAGCGAGGGTCGCGGGACACATTCACCCCTCCACTTT
-	-	TRBV7-9	TRBJ1-1	CASRQNTEAFF	TGTGCCAGCAGACAAAACACTGAAGCTTTCTTT
-	TRBD1	TRBV30	TRBJ2-7	CAWSGQGLAEQYF	TGTGCCTGGTCCGGACAGGGGCTAGCCGAGCAGTACTTC
-	-	TRBV5-4	TRBJ1-4	CASSLARDSNEKLFF	TGTGCCAGCAGCTTGGCGCGGGACTCTAATGAAAAACTGTTTTTT
-	-	TRBV7-3	TRBJ1-5	CASSRDPHQPQHF	TGTGCCAGCAGCCGCGACCCCCATCAGCCCCAGCATTTT
-	TRBD1	TRBV5-6	TRBJ2-1	CASSPGQSYNEQFF	TGTGCCAGCAGCCCGGGACAGTCCTACAATGAGCAGTTCTTC
once	-	TRBV14	TRBJ2-2	CASSQWSGGELFF	TGTGCCAGCAGCCAATGGTCGGGCGGGGAGCTGTTTTTT
-	-	TRBV29-1	TRBJ1-1	CSVADRMNTEAFF	TGCAGCGTTGCCGACAGGATGAACACTGAAGCTTTCTTT
few	-	TRBV6-5	TRBJ1-4	CASSRQLDNEKLFF	TGTGCCAGCAGTAGACAGCTAGATAATGAAAAACTGTTTTTT
-	-	TRBV15	TRBJ1-5	CATSRLGAGNQPQHF	TGTGCCACCAGCAGGTTAGGGGCAGGGAACCAGCCCCAGCATTTT
-	-	TRBV11-1	TRBJ1-1	CASTLTGTEAFF	TGTGCCAGCACCCTCACGGGGACTGAAGCTTTCTTT
-	-	TRBV10-1	TRBJ1-5	CASSEQGDQPQHF	TGCGCCAGCAGTGAGCAGGGCGATCAGCCCCAGCATTTT
-	TRBD1	TRBV11-1	TRBJ2-7	CASSSSWTGEGQYF	TGTGCCAGCAGCTCTTCCTGGACAGGGGAGGGGCAGTACTTC
-	-	TRBV2	TRBJ2-7	CASRDKGAEFSYEQYF	TGTGCCAGCAGGGATAAGGGAGCGGAATTCTCCTACGAGCAGTACTTC
-	-	TRBV18	TRBJ1-2	CASSPPAGGSGYTF	TGTGCCAGCTCACCACCCGCAGGAGGATCTGGCTACACCTTC
-	-	TRBV5-5	TRBJ1-6	CASSTGGVRSPLHF	TGTGCCAGCAGTACCGGCGGGGTGAGATCACCCCTCCACTTT
few	TRBD1	TRBV5-8	TRBJ2-2	CASSPFLGGQGKNGELFF	TGTGCCAGCAGCCCTTTTCTTGGTGGACAGGGGAAAAACGGGGAGCTGTTTTTT
once	-	TRBV5-1	TRBJ2-3	CASSEGGTDTQYF	TGCGCCAGCAGCGAAGGCGGCACAGATACGCAGTATTTT